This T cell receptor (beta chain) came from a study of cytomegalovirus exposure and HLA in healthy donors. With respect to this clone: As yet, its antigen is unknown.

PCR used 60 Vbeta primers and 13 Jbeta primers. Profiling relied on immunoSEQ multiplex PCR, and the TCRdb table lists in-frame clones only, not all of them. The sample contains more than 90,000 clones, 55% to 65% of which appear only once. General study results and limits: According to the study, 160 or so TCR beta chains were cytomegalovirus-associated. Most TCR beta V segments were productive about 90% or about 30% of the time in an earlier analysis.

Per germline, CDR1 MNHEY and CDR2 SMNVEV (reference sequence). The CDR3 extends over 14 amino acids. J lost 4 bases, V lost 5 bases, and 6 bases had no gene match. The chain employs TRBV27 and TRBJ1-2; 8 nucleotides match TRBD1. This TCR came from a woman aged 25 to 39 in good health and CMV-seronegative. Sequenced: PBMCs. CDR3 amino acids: CASSEDRVGYGYTF. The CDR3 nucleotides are TGTGCCAGCAGTGAGGACAGGGTCGGCTATGGCTACACCTTC.